The 15 T cell receptor beta chains reported below all come from one sample, sequenced in a study of regulatory T cells in long-lasting Graves disease. Time point noted: newly diagnosed GD, antithyroid drugs for less than 3 months. The TCR library was made from RNA that had been extracted from PBMCs in TRIzol. Arm-PCR of CDR3 regions and iRepertoire HTBI primers were used to build TCR beta libraries. Each CDR3 protein gets one entry after TCRdb re-called the multiplex PCR reads with MiXCR. This table has hundreds of thousands of distinct CDR3 sequences, 15% to 20% appearing once. This sample also appeared in a second study, on T cells in Graves' hyperthyroidism and ophthalmopathy.

This sample comprised peripheral blood mononuclear cells (PBMCs), obtained at new diagnosis, from a patient treated with antithyroid drugs. These receptors were obtained from a woman aged 35 to 59 with Graves disease.

This clonotype was counted a few times. The genes are TRBV29-1 and TRBJ1-2, with TRBD1 matching over 10 bases. J gave up 8 bases and V 4 bases, and 7 bases lay outside the gene matches. Germline V gene sequence: CDR1 SQVTM, CDR2 ANQGSEA. CDR3 length equals 13 residues. CDR3 in DNA: TGCAGCGTTGGGGGGGCGACAGGGGGCGGCTACACCTTC. Its translation is CSVGGATGGGYTF. The complete variable domain, with remaining parts taken from reference TRBV29-1 and TRBJ1-2, reads SAVISQKPSRDICQRGTSLTIQCQVDSQVTMMFWYRQQPGQSLTLIATANQGSEATYESGFVIDKFPISRPNLTFSTLTVSNMSPEDSSIYLCSVGGATGGGYTFGSGTRLTVV.

The sample holds many counts of this clonotype. This rearrangement joins TRBV19 to TRBJ2-7, with no clear D. CDR3 length: 15 residues. Germline V gene lookup returns CDR1 LNHDA and CDR2 SQIVND (reference sequence). V was trimmed by 4 bases and J by 1 base, leaving 14 bases between them. Here the CDR3 DNA reads TGTGCCAGTAGTACCTCCCCCGACCCTTCCTACGAGCAGTACTTC. Translation: CASSTSPDPSYEQYF.

The V gene is TRBV25-1, the J gene TRBJ2-2, with D hard to call. Trimming removed 5 bases at V and 8 bases at J, with 15 bases between. This CDR3 comprises 14 residues. From germline, CDR1 is MGHDK and CDR2 SYGVNS. The CDR3: CASSTRGGEGELFF. The CDR3 DNA sequence: TGTGCCAGCAGTACCCGTGGTGGGGAAGGGGAGCTGTTTTTT.

The CDR3 region is CATSDPGFTGELFF. The CDR3 DNA sequence: TGTGCCACCAGTGATCCAGGGTTCACCGGGGAGCTGTTTTTT. This chain links TRBV24-1 with TRBJ2-2, with a possible D match to TRBD1 (5 bases). The CDR3 runs to 14 residues. The ends were cut back, 3 bases at V and 4 bases at J, with 8 bases in the middle. Germline V CDR1 and CDR2: KGHDR, SFDVKD.

This clonotype was found a few times. The rearrangement uses TRBV15 and TRBJ2-7; a possible D gene is TRBD1 (6 bases). V was trimmed by 5 bases and J by 6 bases, leaving 17 bases between them. Germline V gene data show CDR1 as LNHNV and CDR2 as YYDKDF (reference sequence). The CDR3 is 14 residues long. This chain's CDR3 is CATSLDRLRGEQYF. Written as DNA, the CDR3 is TGTGCCACCAGCCTAGACAGGCTGAGGGGCGAGCAGTACTTC. The whole variable domain, remainder taken from reference TRBV15 and TRBJ2-7, is DAMVIQNPRYQVTQFGKPVTLSCSQTLNHNVMYWYQQKSSQAPKLLFHYYDKDFNNEADTPDNFQSRRPNTSFCFLDIRSPGLGDTAMYLCATSLDRLRGEQYFGPGTRLTVT.

Many counts were recorded for this clonotype. The chain combines TRBV2 with TRBJ1-6; D uncertain. CDR1 is SNHLY, CDR2 FYNNEI, per germline. V lost 3 bases to trimming and J lost 7 bases, with 10 bases between them. The CDR3 sequence is 14 residues long. The CDR3 reads CASSELGRNSPLHF. In nucleotides, the CDR3 is TGTGCCAGCAGTGAGCTGGGGAGAAATTCACCCCTCCACTTT. The full variable domain, completed using reference TRBV2 and TRBJ1-6, is EPEVTQTPSHQVTQMGQEVILRCVPISNHLYFYWYRQILGQKVEFLVSFYNNEISEKSEIFDDQFSVERPDGSNFTLKIRSTKLEDSAMYFCASSELGRNSPLHFGNGTRLTVT.

This clonotype was seen many times. This chain connects TRBV10-3 to TRBJ1-6; D remains ambiguous. This CDR3 contains 14 residues. Trimming removed 5 bases at V and 3 bases at J, with 8 bases between. In germline, CDR1 is ENHRY, CDR2 SYGVKD. CDR3 region: CAISQGIYNSPLHF. The DNA of the CDR3 is TGTGCCATCAGTCAAGGGATCTATAATTCACCCCTCCACTTT.

This clonotype has at least ten counts. This chain uses TRBV28 with TRBJ2-2, with a possible D match to TRBD2 (5 bases). Germline assignment: CDR1 MDHEN and CDR2 SYDVKM. The CDR3 is 16 amino acids. The V end lost 3 bases, the J end lost 0 bases, and 11 bases lay between the germline ends. The CDR3 spells CASSFLAGSNTGELFF. Here the CDR3 DNA reads TGTGCCAGCAGTTTCCTCGCGGGTTCGAACACCGGGGAGCTGTTTTTT. The full variable domain, in which reference TRBV28 and TRBJ2-2 provide the parts outside the CDR3, is DVKVTQSSRYLVKRTGEKVFLECVQDMDHENMFWYRQDPGLGLRLIYFSYDVKMKEKGDIPEGYSVSREKKERFSLILESASTNQTSMYLCASSFLAGSNTGELFFGEGSRLTVL.

This clonotype was observed at least ten times. The genes are TRBV11-2 and TRBJ2-2, with 9 bases identical to TRBD2. The ends lost 5 bases at V and 6 bases at J; junction bases unmatched: 7. The CDR3 is 15 residues long. Germline V gene data show CDR1 as SGHAT and CDR2 as FQNNGV. The CDR3, as DNA: TGTGCCAGCAGCATTAGCGGGGGCCAGGCCGGGGAGCTGTTTTTT. This sequence encodes CASSISGGQAGELFF.

About this clonotype: A read error may explain this, as a much larger clone is one base away. The chain couples TRBV5-5 to TRBJ2-1, with unresolved D. The CDR3 is 9 residues long. Trimming pared 4 bases from V and 10 bases from J, leaving 3 bases between. Germline V gene lookup returns CDR1 SGHKS and CDR2 YYEKEE (reference sequence). The CDR3 reads CASSTEQFF. The CDR3 bases are TGTGCCAGCAGCACGGAGCAGTTCTTC. Based on the CDR3 plus reference TRBV5-5 and TRBJ2-1, the full variable domain is DAGVTQSPTHLIKTRGQQVTLRCSPISGHKSVSWYQQVLGQGPQFIFQYYEKEERGRGNFPDRFSARQFPNYSSELNVNALLLGDSALYLCASSTEQFFGPGTRLTVL.

This clonotype turned up a few times. The V call is TRBV7-9, the J call TRBJ1-6; D possibly corresponds to TRBD1 (5 bases). CDR1 is SEHNR and CDR2 is FQNEAQ in the germline V gene (reference sequence). The CDR3 sequence is 15 residues long. Trimming removed 0 bases at V and 9 bases at J, with 12 bases between. The DNA for the CDR3 is TGTGCCAGCAGCTTAGCAGAGGGGTGGGGTTCACCCCTCCACTTT. It translates to CASSLAEGWGSPLHF.

This clonotype occurred many times. V and J are TRBV3-1 and TRBJ1-1; 10 bases fit TRBD1. V was pared by 4 bases and J by 0 bases, with 5 bases of the junction left unmatched. The CDR3 is 16 amino acids. The V gene's germline CDR1 is LGHDT and CDR2 YNNKEL (reference sequence). CDR3 DNA sequence: TGTGCCAGCAGCCTTCGGACAGGGGGAATGAACACTGAAGCTTTCTTT. Translation gives CASSLRTGGMNTEAFF. The full variable domain, in which reference TRBV3-1 and TRBJ1-1 provide the parts outside the CDR3, is DTAVSQTPKYLVTQMGNDKSIKCEQNLGHDTMYWYKQDSKKFLKIMFSYNNKELIINETVPNRFSPKSPDKAHLNLHINSLELGDSAVYFCASSLRTGGMNTEAFFGQGTRLTVV.

In its sample, this clonotype was seen a few times. The chain links TRBV4-1 to TRBJ2-5, with D possibly TRBD1 on 5 matching bases. This CDR3 comprises 15 residues. CDR1 is MGHRA, CDR2 YSYEKL, per germline. Trimming left V 0 bases short and J 5 bases short, with 13 bases between. CDR3 in DNA: TGCGCCAGCAGCCAAGATAGTTGGACACCTGAGACCCAGTACTTC. Translated: CASSQDSWTPETQYF.

This clonotype has only a few counts. The genes are TRBV20-1 and TRBJ2-5; 11 bases line up with TRBD2. V was pared by 0 bases and J by 4 bases, with 4 bases of the junction left unmatched. The germline CDR1 and CDR2 sequences are DFQATT and SNEGSKA (reference sequence). This CDR3 region has 15 residues. CDR3 DNA: TGCAGTGCTAGAGATCTGGGGACTAGCGGAGAGACCCAGTACTTC. Translation gives CSARDLGTSGETQYF.

This clonotype was observed a handful of times. A read error is possible here, since a much larger clone lies one base away. The gene calls are TRBV12-3 or TRBV12-4 and TRBJ1-1, with a weak D call TRBD1 (6 bases). V shed 5 bases and J shed 7 bases, with 11 bases lying between them. The CDR3 has 12 residues. The CDR3 nucleotides read TGTGCCAGCAGTCCTTCGGACAGTGAAGCTTTCTTT. Its translation is CASSPSDSEAFF.